These 4 T cell receptor beta chains came from one sample sequenced in a study of OX40 agonist ivuxolimab in advanced cancers. Here immunoSEQ multiplex PCR was the method, and the copy in TCRdb shows in-frame clones only, minus some. The sample records about 31,000 clones, 88% being singletons. The sequencing used CD4+ or CD8+ T cells sorted from blood, collected in a trial of the OX40 agonist ivuxolimab. The receptors shown here come from an adult with an advanced solid tumor such as melanoma, head and neck, liver or kidney cancer.

The gene calls are TRBV6-1 and TRBJ1-3, with 8 bases aligning to TRBD1. Losses at the gene ends were 4 bases for V and 3 bases for J; bases not matched to a gene: 2. CDR3 size: 14 residues. Germline CDR1 is MNHNS and CDR2 is SASEGT. The CDR3 protein is CASSVTGVGNTIYF. DNA of the CDR3: TGTGCCAGCAGTGTGACAGGGGTTGGAAACACCATATATTTT.

This clone was seen only a few times. The chain carries TRBV27 and TRBJ2-1; 7 bases are shared with TRBD1. The CDR3 consists of 15 residues. The V segment lost 2 bases and the J segment 6 bases; nucleotides outside the gene matches: 7. CDR1 is MNHEY and CDR2 is SMNVEV in the germline V gene (reference sequence). The CDR3 bases are TGTGCCAGCAGTTTAAACGGCAGGGGGACCAATGAGCAGTTCTTC. It translates to CASSLNGRGTNEQFF.

The V and J genes are TRBV28 and TRBJ1-6; 9 bases agree with TRBD1. The CDR3 length is 14 residues. V trimming: 3 bases; J trimming: 7 bases; junction bases outside the gene matches: 1. CDR1 is MDHEN and CDR2 is SYDVKM in the germline V gene. This chain's CDR3 is CASSFDRGNSPLHF. CDR3 coding DNA: TGTGCCAGCAGTTTTGACAGGGGGAATTCACCCCTCCACTTT.

The chain recombines TRBV4-1 with TRBJ1-2; D remains ambiguous. CDR3 size: 9 residues. Germline V lookup: CDR1 MGHRA, CDR2 YSYEKL. In nucleotides, the CDR3 is TGCGCGGCGGTTTATGGCTACACCTTC. This encodes CAAVYGYTF.